A selection of T cell receptor beta chains follows, all from one sample in a study of cytomegalovirus exposure and HLA in healthy donors. The assay was immunoSEQ multiplex PCR, and TCRdb's table has in-frame clones only and misses some. The repertoire holds about 120,000 clones, with about 10% as singletons. The sample consisted of PBMCs. These receptors all stem from a man aged 25 to 45 in good health and CMV-seronegative. Each CDR3 is given with its conserved first and last residue. Each record gives: J gene, clone size, V gene, D gene, CDR3 DNA, CDR3 protein. D genes are given only for firm matches. Size values are once, few and many counts, or a class for expanded clones, and some rows have none.

>TRBJ2-5|.|TRBV6-5|TRBD2
TGTGCCAGCAGTTACTTCGGGGGGGATCAAGAGACCCAGTACTTC
CASSYFGGDQETQYF
>TRBJ2-1|once|TRBV10-1|.
TGCGCCAGCAATGACGGAGATGAGCAGTTCTTC
CASNDGDEQFF
>TRBJ2-3|.|TRBV18|.
TGTGCCAGCTCACCATTTCCAGGGAACACAGATACGCAGTATTTT
CASSPFPGNTDTQYF
>TRBJ2-4|few|TRBV18|.
TGTGCCAGCTCCCTCGGACTTTTACTAGCCAAAAACATTCAGTACTTC
CASSLGLLLAKNIQYF
>TRBJ2-2|few|TRBV7-2|.
TGTGCCAGCAGCCCGTTTGTTGGAGGTAACACCGGGGAGCTGTTTTTT
CASSPFVGGNTGELFF
>TRBJ1-1|few|TRBV11-2|.
TGTGCCAGCAGCTCGCTTAGTGGACAGTACACTGAAGCTTTCTTT
CASSSLSGQYTEAFF
>TRBJ2-5|few|TRBV5-1|TRBD2
TGCGCCAGCAGCCGGATAGGACTAGCGGGATCGGAGACCCAGTACTTC
CASSRIGLAGSETQYF
>TRBJ2-5|.|TRBV13|.
TGTGCCACCACTAGAGACCAAGAGACCCAGTACTTC
CATTRDQETQYF
>TRBJ2-7|.|TRBV4-2|TRBD2
TGTGCCAGCAGCCAAGGAGGGACTAGCGCTCCCTCAAGCTACGAGCAGTACTTC
CASSQGGTSAPSSYEQYF
>TRBJ1-5|.|TRBV5-1|TRBD1
TGCGCCAGCAGCCTCGGGACAGGGGGTTTTTACAATCAGCCCCAGCATTTT
CASSLGTGGFYNQPQHF
>TRBJ1-4|few|TRBV21-1|.
TGTGCCAGCAGCAAAGCCCGGACAGGTCATGAAAAACTGTTTTTT
CASSKARTGHEKLFF
>TRBJ2-7|few|TRBV7-9|.
TGTGCCAGCAGTCATACCTCACTTCCCTACGAGCAGTACTTC
CASSHTSLPYEQYF
>TRBJ1-3|few|TRBV30|.
TGTGCCTGGAAGTCCAGCTCTGGAAACACCATATATTTT
CAWKSSSGNTIYF
>TRBJ1-1|.|TRBV28|.
TGTGCCAGCAGTCCAGGCTTGAACACTGAAGCTTTCTTT
CASSPGLNTEAFF
>TRBJ1-4|.|TRBV2|.
TGTGCCAGCAGTCGGACAGCAATTAATGAAAAACTGTTTTTT
CASSRTAINEKLFF
>TRBJ1-2|few|TRBV6-5|.
TGTGCCAGCACCCTACCGGGCGGGGGCTACACCTTC
CASTLPGGGYTF
>TRBJ2-5|few|TRBV6-5|TRBD2
TGTGCCAGCAGCAAGGGACTAGGAGGGTCACAGTACTTC
CASSKGLGGSQYF
>TRBJ1-3|.|TRBV5-4|TRBD1
TGTGCCAGCAGCGTGACAGGGTCTGGAAACACCATATATTTT
CASSVTGSGNTIYF
>TRBJ2-5|.|TRBV6-1|TRBD1
TGTGCCAGCAGTCGGGACAGCTCCCCCGGGGAGACCCAGTACTTC
CASSRDSSPGETQYF
>TRBJ2-7|few|TRBV11-2|TRBD1
TGTGCCAGCAGCTTCCGTCGGACAGGGGCCATCTACGAGCAGTACTTC
CASSFRRTGAIYEQYF
>TRBJ1-5|few|TRBV5-6|.
TGTGCCAGCAGCACGGGTGGGTTTAAGCCCCAGCATTTT
CASSTGGFKPQHF
>TRBJ2-5|.|TRBV19|TRBD2
TGTGCCAGTAGTACCGGGACTAGGGGAGAGACCCAGTACTTC
CASSTGTRGETQYF